Given below is one T cell receptor (beta chain) in context. The sample comes from a study of blood T cell repertoires in COVID-19. Study-level background: The samples span acute and convalescent COVID-19 from the United States, Italy and Spain. T cells, B-cell-depleted T cells, or PBMCs provided the cDNA or gDNA that served as material.

The Seattle site enrolled patients during active infection and followed them longitudinally. V was trimmed by 3 bases and J by 7 bases, leaving 13 bases between them. The CDR3 consists of 14 residues. Germline loops: CDR1 LGHDT, CDR2 YNNKEL (reference sequence). Original processing methods: Reference gene primer amplification in the assay estimated nucleated cell counts. The repertoire was sequenced with immunoSEQ multiplex PCR; TCRdb's copy has only in-frame clones and lacks some. That table gives V, J and clone size, and the DNA gave D and trimming. The sample consists of fewer than 250,000 clones, 85% to 95% of them appearing once.

The chain uses TRBV3-1 (or the pseudogene TRBV3-2) and TRBJ1-5; TRBD1 might be the D (5 bases). The source material was peripheral blood. This sequence originates from a man younger than 40 with COVID-19, enrolled during active disease. CDR3 bases: TGTGCCAGCAGCCATTCAGGGCCCCAGCAGCCCCAGCATTTT. Residues: CASSHSGPQQPQHF.